This TCR beta chain originates from a study of cytomegalovirus exposure and HLA in healthy donors. PCR was performed using 60 Vbeta and 13 Jbeta primers. Clones were sequenced by immunoSEQ multiplex PCR, and TCRdb holds only the in-frame ones, with some missing. The sample lists about 110,000 clones; approximately 78% were seen once. Germline CDR1 SGHTA, CDR2 FQGNSA. The CDR3 loop spans 14 amino acids. V was trimmed by 1 base and J by 4 bases, leaving 10 bases between them. Input material: PBMCs. V usage is TRBV7-2 and J usage is TRBJ1-1; the D gene is possibly TRBD1 (6 bases). This clonotype was obtained from a woman aged 40 to 49 in good health and CMV-seropositive. The DNA for the CDR3 is TGTGCCAGCAGCTTAGTCCAGGGGAGCACTGAAGCTTTCTTT. This gives the protein CASSLVQGSTEAFF.